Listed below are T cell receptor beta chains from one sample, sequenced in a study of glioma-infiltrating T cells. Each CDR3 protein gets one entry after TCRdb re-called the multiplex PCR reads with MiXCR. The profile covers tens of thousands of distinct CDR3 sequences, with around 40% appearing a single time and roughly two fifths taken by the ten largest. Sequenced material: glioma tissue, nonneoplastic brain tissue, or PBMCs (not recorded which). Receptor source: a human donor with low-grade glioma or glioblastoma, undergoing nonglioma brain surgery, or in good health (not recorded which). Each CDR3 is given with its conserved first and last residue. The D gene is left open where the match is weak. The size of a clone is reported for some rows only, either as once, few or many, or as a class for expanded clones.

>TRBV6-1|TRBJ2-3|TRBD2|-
CASSSLAGATDTQYF
TGTGCCAGCAGTTCCCTAGCGGGAGCTACAGATACGCAGTATTTT
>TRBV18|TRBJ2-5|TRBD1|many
CASSRRQGTQETQYF
TGTGCCAGCTCACGTAGACAGGGCACCCAAGAGACCCAGTACTTC
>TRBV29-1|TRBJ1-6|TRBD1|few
CSVLISGQNNSPLHF
TGCAGCGTTTTAATCTCGGGACAGAATAATTCACCCCTCCACTTT
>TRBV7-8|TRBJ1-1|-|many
CASSPRVARAEAFF
TGTGCCAGCAGCCCTCGGGTGGCTAGGGCTGAAGCTTTCTTT
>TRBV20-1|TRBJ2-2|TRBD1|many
CSAPHGYRGSTTGELFF
TGCAGTGCTCCCCACGGGTACAGGGGATCGACCACCGGGGAGCTGTTTTTT
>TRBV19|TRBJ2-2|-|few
CASKRGGYTGELFF
TGTGCCAGTAAAAGGGGGGGGTACACCGGGGAGCTGTTTTTT
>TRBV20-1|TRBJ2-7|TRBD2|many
CSARNAGGFEQYF
TGCAGTGCTAGAAATGCGGGAGGATTTGAGCAGTACTTC
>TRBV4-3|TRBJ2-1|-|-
CASSLVLDSYNEQFF
TGCGCCAGCAGTCTCGTACTCGATTCCTACAATGAGCAGTTCTTC
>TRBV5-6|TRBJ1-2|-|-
CASSLEGRRNYGYTF
TGTGCCAGCAGCTTGGAGGGCAGGAGAAACTATGGCTACACCTTC
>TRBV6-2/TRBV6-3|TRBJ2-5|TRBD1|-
CASSFYTGTGMETQYF
TGTGCCAGCAGTTTTTACACCGGGACAGGGATGGAGACCCAGTACTTC
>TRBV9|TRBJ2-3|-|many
CASSSRTLTQYF
TGTGCCAGCAGCTCCCGGACTCTTACGCAGTATTTT
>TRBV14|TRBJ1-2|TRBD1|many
CASSRDSTYGYTF
TGTGCCAGCAGCCGGGACAGCACCTATGGCTACACCTTC
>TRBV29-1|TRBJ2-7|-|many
CSVAGYSYEQYF
TGCAGCGTTGCCGGCTACTCCTACGAGCAGTACTTC
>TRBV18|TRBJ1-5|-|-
CASSPDRLGSNQPKRF
TGTGCCAGCTCACCGGATCGCCTTGGCAGCAATCAGCCCAAGCGTTTT
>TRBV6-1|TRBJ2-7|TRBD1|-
CASSGQGVFEQYF
TGTGCCAGCAGTGGACAGGGGGTGTTCGAGCAGTACTTC
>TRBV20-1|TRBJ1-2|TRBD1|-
CSAKTGDNYGYTF
TGCAGTGCCAAGACAGGGGATAACTATGGCTACACCTTC
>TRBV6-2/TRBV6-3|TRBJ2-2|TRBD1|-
CASGSGQGAGGAAGELFF
TGTGCCAGCGGTTCGGGACAGGGGGCGGGGGGGGCCGCCGGGGAGCTGTTTTTT
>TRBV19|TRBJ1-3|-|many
CASSIVLVSGNTIYF
TGTGCCAGTAGTATTGTCTTGGTATCCGGAAACACCATATATTTT
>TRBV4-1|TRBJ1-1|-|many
CASSLLGSPGSTEAFF
TGCGCCAGCAGCCTCCTGGGAAGTCCAGGGAGCACTGAAGCTTTCTTT
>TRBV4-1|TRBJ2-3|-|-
CASSLRGWWSTDTQYF
TGCGCCAGCAGCCTTCGGGGTTGGTGGAGCACAGATACGCAGTATTTT
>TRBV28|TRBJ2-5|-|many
CASSLGSRNRNRETQYF
TGTGCCAGCAGTTTAGGGTCAAGGAATCGGAATCGAGAGACCCAGTACTTC
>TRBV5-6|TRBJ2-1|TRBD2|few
CASSFLLAGGNNEQFF
TGTGCCAGCAGCTTTTTACTAGCGGGAGGGAACAATGAGCAGTTCTTC
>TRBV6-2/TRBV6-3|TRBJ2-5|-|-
CASSFGEGGQETQYF
TGTGCCAGCAGTTTTGGGGAGGGGGGGCAAGAGACCCAGTACTTC
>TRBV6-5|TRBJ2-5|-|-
CASSYPMFVETQYF
TGCGCCAGCAGTTACCCGATGTTCGTAGAGACCCAGTACTTC
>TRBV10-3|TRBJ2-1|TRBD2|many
CAIRLAAVNEQFF
TGTGCCATCAGACTAGCGGCGGTCAATGAGCAGTTCTTC
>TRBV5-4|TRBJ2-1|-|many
CASSLTGHSYNEQFF
TGTGCCAGCAGCTTGACGGGACACTCCTACAATGAGCAGTTCTTC
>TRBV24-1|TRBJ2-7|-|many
CATSDPGPGSNEQYF
TGTGCCACCAGTGATCCGGGCCCAGGGTCCAACGAGCAGTACTTC